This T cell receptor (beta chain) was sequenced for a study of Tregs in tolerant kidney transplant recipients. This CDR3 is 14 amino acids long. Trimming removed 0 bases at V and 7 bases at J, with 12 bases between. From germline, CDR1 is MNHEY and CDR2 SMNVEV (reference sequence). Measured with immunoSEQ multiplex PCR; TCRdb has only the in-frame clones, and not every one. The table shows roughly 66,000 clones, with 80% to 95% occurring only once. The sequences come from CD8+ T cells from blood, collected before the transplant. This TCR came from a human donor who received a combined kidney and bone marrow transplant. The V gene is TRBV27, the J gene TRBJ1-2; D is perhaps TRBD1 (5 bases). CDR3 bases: TGTGCCAGCAGTTTATCGTTGGGGGGACCTGGCTACACCTTC. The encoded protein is CASSLSLGGPGYTF.